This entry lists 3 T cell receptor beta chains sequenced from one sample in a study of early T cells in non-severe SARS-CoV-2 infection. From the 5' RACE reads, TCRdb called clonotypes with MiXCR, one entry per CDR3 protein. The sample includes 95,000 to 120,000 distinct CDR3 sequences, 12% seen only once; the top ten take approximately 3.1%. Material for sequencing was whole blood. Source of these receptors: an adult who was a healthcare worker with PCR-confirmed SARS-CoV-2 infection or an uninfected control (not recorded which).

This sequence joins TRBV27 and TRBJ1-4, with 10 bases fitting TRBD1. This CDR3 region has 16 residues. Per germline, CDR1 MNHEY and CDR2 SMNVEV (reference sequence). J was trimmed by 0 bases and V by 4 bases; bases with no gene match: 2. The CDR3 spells CASSSDRGATNEKLFF. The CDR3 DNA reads TGTGCCAGCAGTTCGGACAGGGGGGCAACTAATGAAAAACTGTTTTTT.

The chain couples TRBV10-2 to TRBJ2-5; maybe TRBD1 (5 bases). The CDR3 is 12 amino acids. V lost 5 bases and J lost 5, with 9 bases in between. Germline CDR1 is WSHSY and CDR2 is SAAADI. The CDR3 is CASSQGSETQYF. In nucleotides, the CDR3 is TGCGCCAGCAGTCAGGGTTCGGAGACCCAGTACTTC.

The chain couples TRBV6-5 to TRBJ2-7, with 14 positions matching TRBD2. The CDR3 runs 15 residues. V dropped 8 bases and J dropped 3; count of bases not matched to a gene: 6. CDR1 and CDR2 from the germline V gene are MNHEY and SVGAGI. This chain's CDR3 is CASQTSGGESYEQYF. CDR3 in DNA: TGTGCCAGCCAGACTAGCGGGGGGGAAAGCTACGAGCAGTACTTC.